The 30 T cell receptor beta chains below were found in one sample sequenced in a study of T cells in tumors after PD-1 blockade. Clones were sequenced by immunoSEQ multiplex PCR, and TCRdb holds only the in-frame ones, with some missing. The sample includes under 50,000 clones, 70% to 85% of them seen just once. The source material was PBMCs, sampled before anti-PD-1 therapy. Receptors were obtained from a human donor with advanced basal cell or squamous cell carcinoma (not recorded which).

This clone was detected only a few times. V and J are TRBV3-1 (or the pseudogene TRBV3-2) and TRBJ1-4, with a tentative D call TRBD1 (5 bases). Germline values: CDR1 LGHDT, CDR2 YNNKEL (reference sequence). Between the trimmed V and J ends, which lost 4 bases and 8 bases, there was a span of 14 bases. The CDR3 spans 14 residues. CDR3 in amino acids: CASSLQGGGEKLFF. As DNA, the CDR3 is TGTGCCAGCAGCCTCCAGGGCGGAGGGGAAAAACTGTTTTTT.

This chain uses TRBV6-4 with TRBJ2-3; either TRBD1 or TRBD2 may fit D (5 bases each). With 1 base removed from V and 2 bases from J, the gap between germline ends came to 13 bases. Germline V gives CDR1 MRHNA, CDR2 SNTAGT. This CDR3 spans 16 amino acids. This chain's CDR3 is CASSDWDEKFTDTQYF. The CDR3 coding sequence is TGTGCCAGCAGTGACTGGGACGAGAAATTCACAGATACGCAGTATTTT.

The chain links TRBV2 to TRBJ2-2; D is possibly TRBD2 (5 bases). V lost 3 bases to trimming and J lost 0 bases, with 14 bases between them. Germline V CDR1 and CDR2: SNHLY, FYNNEI. This CDR3 is 17 amino acids long. The DNA for the CDR3 is TGTGCCAGCAGTGAGCCTACATTCGGGGCGAACACCGGGGAGCTGTTTTTT. Its protein product is CASSEPTFGANTGELFF.

In nucleotides, the CDR3 is TGTGCCAGCGCATTGACCGGGACAGTTAATTCACCCCTCCACTTT. Translated: CASALTGTVNSPLHF. The chain is built from TRBV2 and TRBJ1-6, with 7 bases identical to TRBD1. The germline V gene has CDR1 SNHLY and CDR2 FYNNEI. The CDR3 has 15 amino acids. V trimming: 8 bases; J trimming: 6 bases; junction bases outside the gene matches: 10.

This chain uses TRBV5-4 with TRBJ1-2; a weak D match, TRBD1 (6 bases). The CDR3 spans 14 residues. Per the germline V gene, CDR1 is SGHNT and CDR2 is YYREEE (reference sequence). The ends were cut back, 0 bases at V and 3 bases at J, with 9 bases in the middle. DNA for the CDR3: TGTGCCAGCAGCTTGGTGGGGGCACACTATGGCTACACCTTC. Its translation: CASSLVGAHYGYTF.

The chain carries TRBV18 and TRBJ2-3; tentative D call: TRBD1 (6 bases). Germline values: CDR1 KGHSH, CDR2 LQKENI. V lost 0 bases and J 5 bases, leaving 12 bases between the germline ends. The CDR3 is 15 residues long. CDR3: CASSPPNRERDTQYF. In DNA form, the CDR3 reads TGTGCCAGCTCACCACCTAACAGGGAACGAGATACGCAGTATTTT.

This clone showed up just a few times. The CDR3 coding sequence is TGTGCCAGTAGTATCTCGGGGGTTCGGCCCCAGCATTTT. It yields the protein CASSISGVRPQHF. The chain recombines TRBV19 with TRBJ1-5, with D maybe TRBD1 (5 bases). This CDR3 spans 13 amino acids. The germline gives CDR1 LNHDA, CDR2 SQIVND (reference sequence). V dropped 3 bases and J dropped 9 bases, with 12 bases sitting between them. The whole variable domain, filled in from reference TRBV19 and TRBJ1-5, reads DGGITQSPKYLFRKEGQNVTLSCEQNLNHDAMYWYRQDPGQGLRLIYYSQIVNDFQKGDIAEGYSVSREKKESFPLTVTSAQKNPTAFYLCASSISGVRPQHFGDGTRLSIL.

This clone came up a few times. This CDR3 is CATRTGNGYTF. Written as DNA, the CDR3 is TGTGCCACCCGGACAGGGAACGGCTACACCTTC. This rearrangement joins TRBV19 to TRBJ1-2; 8 bases match TRBD1. Germline assignment: CDR1 LNHDA and CDR2 SQIVND (reference sequence). This CDR3 region has 11 residues. V was clipped by 10 bases and J by 8 bases; unmatched bases: 6.

The J gene is TRBJ2-7, the V gene TRBV3-1 (or the pseudogene TRBV3-2), with TRBD2 matching over 10 bases. J gave up 10 bases and V 4 bases, and 10 bases lay outside the gene matches. There are 14 residues in the CDR3. Germline CDR1 reads LGHDT; CDR2 reads YNNKEL (reference sequence). CDR3 sequence reads: CASSPLAGGRGQYF. The CDR3 bases are TGTGCCAGCAGCCCCTTAGCGGGAGGTCGGGGACAGTACTTC.

In its sample, this clone was seen a few times. V gene TRBV4-1 combines with J gene TRBJ2-7, with 7 nucleotides matching TRBD1. J lost 2 bases, V lost 7 bases, and 5 bases had no gene match. Looked up from germline, CDR1 is MGHRA and CDR2 is YSYEKL. The CDR3 length is 13 residues. CDR3 in amino acids: CASTGTEPYEQYF. CDR3 coding DNA: TGCGCCAGCACGGGGACAGAGCCCTACGAGCAGTACTTC.

The J gene is TRBJ1-1, the V gene TRBV3-1 (or the pseudogene TRBV3-2), with D tentatively TRBD1 (6 bases). Germline V gene lookup returns CDR1 LGHDT and CDR2 YNNKEL (reference sequence). The CDR3 has 13 residues. V shed 3 bases and J shed 3 bases, with 8 bases lying between them. CDR3 bases: TGTGCCAGCAGCCAGGGGGCGTACACTGAAGCTTTCTTT. Translating gives CASSQGAYTEAFF.

The chain links TRBV9 to TRBJ2-1, with 10 bases matching TRBD1. CDR3 length: 15 amino acids. Germline V gene data show CDR1 as SGDLS and CDR2 as YYNGEE. The J segment lost 8 bases and the V segment lost 3 bases, leaving 8 bases of the junction unmatched. The CDR3 here is CASSARTGTGDEQFF. CDR3 DNA sequence: TGTGCCAGCAGCGCACGAACTGGGACAGGGGATGAGCAGTTCTTC. The whole variable domain, remainder taken from reference TRBV9 and TRBJ2-1, is DSGVTQTPKHLITATGQRVTLRCSPRSGDLSVYWYQQSLDQGLQFLIQYYNGEERAKGNILERFSAQQFPDLHSELNLSSLELGDSALYFCASSARTGTGDEQFFGPGTRLTVL.

This chain joins TRBV18 and TRBJ2-7; TRBD1 matches 7 bases. V dropped 3 bases and J dropped 6; count of bases not matched to a gene: 8. Per germline, CDR1 KGHSH and CDR2 LQKENI. This CDR3 is 14 amino acids long. CDR3 residues: CASSPTGPHVEQYF. The DNA for the CDR3 is TGTGCCAGCTCACCGACAGGGCCCCATGTCGAGCAGTACTTC.

The J gene is TRBJ2-7, the V gene TRBV7-3; D possibly corresponds to TRBD1 (7 bases). The CDR3 sequence is 16 residues long. Germline V lookup: CDR1 SGHTA, CDR2 FQGTGA. V was clipped by 4 bases and J by 7 bases, with 23 bases between them. CDR3 DNA: TGTGCCAGCAGCTCACGACTTGGAGGGGGCTTCGGTGAGCAGTACTTC. Its translation is CASSSRLGGGFGEQYF.

The chain links TRBV28 to TRBJ2-3, with 8 bases matching TRBD1. Trimming removed 7 bases from V and 6 bases from J; junction bases left unmatched: 12. Germline V gene data show CDR1 as MDHEN and CDR2 as SYDVKM. The CDR3 consists of 15 residues. CDR3 nucleotides: TGTGCCAGCACCTTATCAGGGGGCGCGAGTGATACGCAGTATTTT. Residues: CASTLSGGASDTQYF.

The chain carries TRBV23-1 and TRBJ1-5; D is possibly TRBD1 (6 bases). TRBV23-1 belongs to the ORF category, with a function that is uncertain. The CDR3 sequence is 17 residues long. V gave up 4 bases and J gave up 0 bases, with 16 bases separating them. CDR3 sequence: CASSPEGGGYSNQPQHF. The CDR3 nucleotides are TGCGCCAGCAGTCCTGAAGGGGGGGGGTATAGCAATCAGCCCCAGCATTTT.

The chain links TRBV19 to TRBJ2-7; 7 bases are a match to TRBD2. Germline CDR1 and CDR2: LNHDA and SQIVND (reference sequence). Trimming took 0 bases from V and 0 from J; bases not matched to a gene: 5. The CDR3 totals 16 residues. Written as DNA, the CDR3 is TGTGCCAGTAGTATAGAGGCTAGCGGAAACTCCTACGAGCAGTACTTC. This translates into CASSIEASGNSYEQYF. The whole variable domain, filled in from reference TRBV19 and TRBJ2-7, reads DGGITQSPKYLFRKEGQNVTLSCEQNLNHDAMYWYRQDPGQGLRLIYYSQIVNDFQKGDIAEGYSVSREKKESFPLTVTSAQKNPTAFYLCASSIEASGNSYEQYFGPGTRLTVT.

This rearrangement joins TRBV2 to TRBJ1-6; 7 nucleotides align to TRBD1. Germline loops: CDR1 SNHLY, CDR2 FYNNEI. The CDR3 is made up of 15 amino acids. The V and J ends lost 6 bases and 10 bases, in that order; junction bases with no gene match: 12. The CDR3 loop reads CASRETGTDGSPLHF. DNA for the CDR3: TGTGCCAGCAGGGAGACCGGGACAGATGGGTCACCCCTCCACTTT.

This chain connects TRBV3-1 (or the pseudogene TRBV3-2) to TRBJ1-2, with 9 bases fitting TRBD1. CDR3 length: 14 amino acids. Germline V lookup: CDR1 LGHDT, CDR2 YNNKEL (reference sequence). V shed 4 bases, J shed 4 bases, and the junction held 4 bases outside the gene matches. The CDR3 loop reads CASSPGTGSYGYTF. The CDR3 DNA sequence: TGTGCCAGCAGCCCCGGGACAGGGAGCTATGGCTACACCTTC.

The genes are TRBV7-8 and TRBJ1-2; TRBD1 might be the D (6 bases). V gave up 0 bases and J gave up 2 bases, with 16 bases separating them. The CDR3 is 17 residues long. Per the germline V gene, CDR1 is SGHVS and CDR2 is FQNEAQ. DNA of the CDR3: TGTGCCAGCAGCTTAGCTCAGGGGCCCGAAGAAAACTATGGCTACACCTTC. It yields the protein CASSLAQGPEENYGYTF.

V is TRBV28 and J is TRBJ2-5, with D maybe TRBD2 (6 bases). This CDR3 is 14 amino acids long. Per germline, CDR1 MDHEN and CDR2 SYDVKM. Deletions cut 6 bases from V and 2 bases from J, with 13 bases between. The CDR3 coding sequence is TGTGCCAGCAGCCTACTAGCCCGACAAGAGACCCAGTACTTC. Residues: CASSLLARQETQYF.

This chain joins TRBV5-6 and TRBJ2-7; possible D gene TRBD1, 6 bases. The germline V gene encodes CDR1 SGHDT and CDR2 YYEEEE. The CDR3 loop spans 17 amino acids. Trimming cost V 0 bases and J 3 bases, with 19 bases left between them. This chain's CDR3 is CASSLVALGTRDYEQYF. DNA for the CDR3: TGTGCCAGCAGCTTGGTAGCTCTGGGGACACGGGACTACGAGCAGTACTTC.

The genes are TRBV18 and TRBJ1-5, with D maybe TRBD1 (6 bases). The CDR3 covers 16 residues. Germline assignment: CDR1 KGHSH and CDR2 LQKENI. Between the trimmed V and J ends, which lost 3 bases and 6 bases, there was a span of 18 bases. CDR3 residues: CASSPEGVHFGQPQHF. The CDR3, as DNA: TGTGCCAGCTCACCGGAGGGGGTTCATTTTGGTCAGCCCCAGCATTTT.

The chain joins TRBV13 to TRBJ2-3; tentative D call: TRBD2 (5 bases). Germline V CDR1 and CDR2: PRHDT, FYEKMQ (reference sequence). The CDR3 consists of 13 residues. V was shortened by 8 bases and J by 4 bases, with 13 bases between the two germline ends. The CDR3 is CASQRSGADTQYF. CDR3 sequence (DNA): TGTGCCAGCCAGAGGTCCGGGGCAGATACGCAGTATTTT.

The chain couples TRBV13 to TRBJ2-7; TRBD2 aligns across 7 bases. The CDR3 runs to 15 residues. CDR1 is PRHDT, CDR2 FYEKMQ, per germline (reference sequence). V trimming: 7 bases; J trimming: 0 bases; junction bases outside the gene matches: 9. The CDR3 nucleotides are TGTGCCAGCACCCGCGGGGGACTGCTCTCCTACGAGCAGTACTTC. Encoded protein: CASTRGGLLSYEQYF.

V is TRBV6-5 and J is TRBJ2-3, with D perhaps matching TRBD1 or TRBD2 (5 bases each). CDR1 is MNHEY and CDR2 is SVGAGI in the germline V gene. The CDR3 contains 15 residues. The V end was cut by 9 bases, the J end by 0 bases, with 16 bases between. CDR3 in DNA: TGTGCCAGTCGCTCCGGGACGGAAAGCACAGATACGCAGTATTTT. It encodes CASRSGTESTDTQYF.

J is TRBJ1-1 and V is TRBV22-1; the listed D gene, TRBD1, was not tested against the DNA. TRBV22-1 is tagged as a pseudogene. There are 16 residues in the CDR3. In DNA form, the CDR3 reads TGTCCTGGGAGCGCACGGGCACCTGGGTGGAACACTGAAGCTTTCTTT. Its translation is CPGSARAPGWNTEAFF.

The V gene is TRBV19, the J gene TRBJ1-6; TRBD1 is a possible D gene (6 bases). Trimming removed 7 bases at V and 6 bases at J, with 19 bases between. This CDR3 comprises 16 residues. Germline V gene lookup returns CDR1 LNHDA and CDR2 SQIVND (reference sequence). This CDR3 reads CASTSQGKGGNSPLHF. CDR3 bases: TGTGCCAGTACCTCCCAGGGGAAAGGGGGTAATTCACCCCTCCACTTT.

In DNA form, the CDR3 reads TGTGCCAGCAGTGAATTCGGGGTATCCACAGATACGCAGTATTTT. This encodes CASSEFGVSTDTQYF. This chain joins TRBV25-1 and TRBJ2-3; a possible D gene is TRBD2 (5 bases). The CDR3 loop spans 15 amino acids. The ends were cut back, 1 base at V and 2 bases at J, with 10 bases in the middle. CDR1 and CDR2 (germline): MGHDK, SYGVNS. Filled out from reference TRBV25-1 and TRBJ2-3, the complete variable domain reads EADIYQTPRYLVIGTGKKITLECSQTMGHDKMYWYQQDPGMELHLIHYSYGVNSTEKGDLSSESTVSRIRTEHFPLTLESARPSHTSQYLCASSEFGVSTDTQYFGPGTRLTVL.

The V and J genes are TRBV27 and TRBJ2-3; 14 bases map to TRBD2. The germline V gene encodes CDR1 MNHEY and CDR2 SMNVEV (reference sequence). V lost 6 bases to trimming and J lost 8 bases; unmatched junction nucleotides: 7. The CDR3 length is 15 residues. The CDR3 nucleotides read TGTGCCAGCAGCGGGGGGACTAGCGGGAGTGGTACGCAGTATTTT. The encoded protein is CASSGGTSGSGTQYF.